This T cell receptor beta chain was recovered during a study of CD8 T cells in Susac syndrome. Roughly 0.45 to 1 ug RNA was reverse transcribed with random hexamers. The authors amplified TCR beta CDR3 across 54 Vbeta and 13 Jbeta using immunoSEQ multiplex PCR. TCRdb fed the immunoSEQ multiplex PCR reads into MiXCR, producing one record per CDR3 protein. The sample shows around 45,000 distinct CDR3 sequences, 92% of them seen only once. TCR beta from blood CD8+ and CD4+ T cells was sequenced. It was negative isolation that provided the CD8+ and CD4+ T cells, whereas TEMRA cells were enriched by FACS. V was pared by 7 bases and J by 0 bases, with 10 bases of the junction left unmatched. From germline, CDR1 is MGHRA and CDR2 YSYEKL. This CDR3 is 16 amino acids long.

The V call is TRBV4-1, the J call TRBJ1-1; 8 bases agree with TRBD1. The specimen was CD8+ T cells from PBMCs. This receptor was identified in a human donor in good health. The CDR3 reads CASKTGTGTMNTEAFF. Written as DNA, the CDR3 is TGCGCCAGCAAGACAGGGACAGGAACTATGAACACTGAAGCTTTCTTT.